The next 9 T cell receptor beta chains were all read from a single sample in a study of shared clonotypes between healthy human individuals. Produced via immunoSEQ multiplex PCR; TCRdb's table is partial and in-frame only. This table has roughly 86,000 clones, approximately 70% appearing once. Sequencing was carried out using memory CD8+ T cells sorted from blood. Noted subset: CD45RO+ cells pooled with CCR7-negative TemRA cells. The receptor set was obtained from a man between 25 and 39 years old in good health.

The chain carries TRBV29-1 and TRBJ1-4; D is ambiguous. V was clipped by 5 bases and J by 0 bases, with 10 bases between them. The CDR3 consists of 14 residues. Germline loops: CDR1 SQVTM, CDR2 ANQGSEA. CDR3: CSVIKSATNEKLFF. As DNA, the CDR3 is TGCAGCGTTATCAAGAGTGCAACTAATGAAAAACTGTTTTTT.

This clone was found once. V gene TRBV28 combines with J gene TRBJ1-1, with D possibly TRBD1 on 5 matching bases. Trimming took off 6 bases at V and 8 bases at J, with 19 bases between the two ends. The CDR3 consists of 14 residues. Germline V lookup: CDR1 MDHEN, CDR2 SYDVKM. This CDR3 is CASRLGTFSREAFF. The CDR3 nucleotides read TGTGCCAGCAGACTGGGGACGTTCTCAAGAGAAGCTTTCTTT.

This clone was observed a handful of times. The V and J genes are TRBV5-1 and TRBJ1-2; tentative D call: TRBD1 (5 bases). This CDR3 has 13 residues. Deletions cut 2 bases from V and 8 bases from J, with 13 bases between. Germline assignment: CDR1 SGHRS and CDR2 YFSETQ. The CDR3 DNA is TGCGCCAGCAGCTTTCGGCAGGGCGAGGGCTACACCTTC. Amino acid sequence: CASSFRQGEGYTF.

This chain links TRBV19 with TRBJ2-2; D call uncertain. Trimming took off 6 bases at V and 1 base at J, with 9 bases between the two ends. CDR3 size: 14 residues. The germline CDR1 and CDR2 sequences are LNHDA and SQIVND (reference sequence). CDR3 loop: CASRGAVNTGELFF. The CDR3 DNA is TGTGCCAGTAGGGGTGCGGTGAACACCGGGGAGCTGTTTTTT.

This clone was seen a few times. The V and J genes are TRBV28 and TRBJ2-7; 10 bases match TRBD2. V lost 5 bases to trimming and J lost 3 bases; unmatched junction nucleotides: 13. Per germline, CDR1 MDHEN and CDR2 SYDVKM. There are 17 residues in the CDR3. The DNA of the CDR3 is TGTGCCAGCAGTCGCCCTATCCCGGGACTAGCGCGCTACGAGCAGTACTTC. This translates into CASSRPIPGLARYEQYF.

In this sample, this clone turned up once. This rearrangement joins TRBV7-8 to TRBJ2-2, with 8 bases fitting TRBD2. CDR1 SGHVS and CDR2 FQNEAQ come from the germline V gene. The CDR3 covers 15 residues. V shed 8 bases, J shed 1 base, and the junction held 6 bases outside the gene matches. The CDR3 DNA reads as TGTGCCAGCCGGGGTAGCGGGATGAACACCGGGGAGCTGTTTTTT. It encodes CASRGSGMNTGELFF.

V and J are TRBV7-9 and TRBJ2-1; D may be TRBD1 or TRBD2 (5 bases each). The V and J ends lost 5 bases and 0 bases respectively, with 14 bases between them. The CDR3 is 16 amino acids. In germline, CDR1 is SEHNR, CDR2 FQNEAQ (reference sequence). Here the CDR3 DNA reads TGTGCCAGCAGCGGCCCCGAGGGGAGCTCCTACAATGAGCAGTTCTTC. Translating it yields CASSGPEGSSYNEQFF.

V gene TRBV7-6 combines with J gene TRBJ2-7, with D possibly called TRBD1 or TRBD2 (6 bases each). The CDR3 runs to 13 residues. The germline V and J ends were trimmed by 6 bases and 6 bases, with 15 bases remaining between them. Looked up from germline, CDR1 is SGHVS and CDR2 is FNYEAQ. CDR3 nucleotides: TGTGCCAGCAGGGCTTTCGGGGGCCTCGAGCAGTACTTC. Amino acid sequence: CASRAFGGLEQYF.

On this clone: Other DNA sequences within the sample encode an identical CDR3. The chain has TRBV27 and TRBJ1-4; no firm D call. The germline V and J ends were trimmed by 2 bases and 5 bases, with 6 bases remaining between them. This CDR3 region has 13 residues. In germline, CDR1 is MNHEY, CDR2 SMNVEV (reference sequence). The CDR3 spells CASSLRRNEKLFF. CDR3 sequence (DNA): TGTGCCAGCAGTTTAAGGAGGAATGAAAAACTGTTTTTT.